This T cell receptor (beta chain) emerged from a study of T cell changes during pregnancy in multiple sclerosis. The repertoire was sequenced with immunoSEQ multiplex PCR; TCRdb's copy has only in-frame clones and lacks some. The sample gives around 61,000 clones, more than 75% of which show up once; less than 1.5% is in the top ten. Trimming took 8 bases from V and 1 from J, leaving 12 bases between them. This CDR3 is built from 14 residues. The germline gives CDR1 MNHEY, CDR2 SMNVEV (reference sequence). The chain has TRBV27 and TRBJ1-5; possibly TRBD1 for D (5 bases). Sequences were derived from peripheral blood, sampled in the third trimester of pregnancy. The TCR comes from a female donor in good health, enrolled as a control in a pregnancy study. The CDR3 nucleotides are TGTGCCAGCCAAGGACACGGAAGCAATCAGCCCCAGCATTTT. This codes for CASQGHGSNQPQHF.